These 27 T cell receptor beta chains came from one sample sequenced in a study of cytomegalovirus exposure and HLA in healthy donors. 13 Jbeta primers and 60 Vbeta primers were used for the PCR. Sequenced by immunoSEQ multiplex PCR; TCRdb stores in-frame clones only, minus some. The table has more than 90,000 clones, roughly 68% seen once. The sample taken for sequencing was PBMCs. These receptors were obtained from a woman younger than 45 in good health and CMV-seronegative.

The rearrangement joins TRBV7-3 to TRBJ2-5; 7 nucleotides align to TRBD2. There are 13 residues in the CDR3. The germline gives CDR1 SGHTA, CDR2 FQGTGA. V lost 5 bases to trimming and J lost 7 bases; unmatched junction nucleotides: 7. CDR3 protein: CASSLETSTTQYF. For the CDR3, the DNA is TGTGCCAGCAGCCTCGAGACTAGCACGACCCAGTACTTC.

The J gene is TRBJ2-1, the V gene TRBV28; D unclear. This CDR3 spans 12 amino acids. Between the trimmed V and J ends, which lost 9 bases and 2 bases, there was a span of 8 bases. Germline values: CDR1 MDHEN, CDR2 SYDVKM. For the CDR3, the DNA is TGTGCCAGTAGCTCGACCTACAATGAGCAGTTCTTC. Translated: CASSSTYNEQFF.

The chain links TRBV28 to TRBJ2-5; a possible D gene is TRBD2 (5 bases). Germline CDR1 reads MDHEN; CDR2 reads SYDVKM. This CDR3 spans 13 amino acids. V was trimmed by 6 bases and J by 2 bases, leaving 10 bases between them. The DNA of the CDR3 is TGTGCCAGCAGCGAGCGGTTACAAGAGACCCAGTACTTC. It encodes CASSERLQETQYF.

The chain combines TRBV19 with TRBJ2-3; the match to TRBD2 covers 7 bases. The CDR3 loop spans 14 amino acids. V lost 4 bases, J lost 0 bases, and 1 base stayed unmatched. The V gene's germline CDR1 is LNHDA and CDR2 SQIVND (reference sequence). CDR3 loop: CASSTSGSTDTQYF. The CDR3 DNA is TGTGCCAGTAGTACTAGCGGTAGCACAGATACGCAGTATTTT.

The chain carries TRBV5-4 and TRBJ2-2; 13 bases fit TRBD2. Germline V gene sequence: CDR1 SGHNT, CDR2 YYREEE (reference sequence). The CDR3 sequence is 16 residues long. Trimming at V came to 6 bases and at J to 0 bases, leaving 2 bases not matched to a gene. In DNA, the CDR3 is TGTGCCAGCACCGGGACTAGCGGGACGAACACCGGGGAGCTGTTTTTT. This translates into CASTGTSGTNTGELFF.

V is TRBV5-6 and J is TRBJ2-4; D possibly corresponds to TRBD1 (5 bases). The CDR3 loop spans 16 amino acids. Germline lookup yields CDR1 SGHDT and CDR2 YYEEEE. V was clipped by 4 bases and J by 7 bases, with 21 bases between them. The CDR3 here is CASSTPVRGVGNIQYF. In DNA, the CDR3 is TGTGCCAGCAGCACCCCCGTTAGGGGCGTCGGGAACATTCAGTACTTC.

The rearrangement links TRBV10-3 to TRBJ1-1; no definite D call. V was cut by 6 bases and J by 1 base, with 12 bases left in between. Germline V gene data show CDR1 as ENHRY and CDR2 as SYGVKD. The length of the CDR3 is 14 residues. In nucleotides, the CDR3 is TGTGCCATCAGGCCGGAGAGGTCGAACACTGAAGCTTTCTTT. Translating gives CAIRPERSNTEAFF.

The CDR3 sequence: CASSVGSAYNEQFF. CDR3 sequence (DNA): TGTGCCAGCAGCGTTGGTAGCGCTTACAATGAGCAGTTCTTC. The gene calls are TRBV9 and TRBJ2-1; TRBD2 might be the D (5 bases). Germline loops: CDR1 SGDLS, CDR2 YYNGEE. The CDR3 runs to 14 residues. V lost 2 bases to trimming and J lost 4 bases, with 10 bases between them.

CDR3 sequence (DNA): TGTGCCTTGGGGACAGAGTATAATTCACCCCTCCACTTT. Amino acids: CALGTEYNSPLHF. This rearrangement joins TRBV30 to TRBJ1-6, with TRBD1 identical over 7 bases. CDR3 length: 13 residues. CDR1 GTSNPN and CDR2 SVGIG come from the germline V gene (reference sequence). V shed 7 bases, J shed 4 bases, and the junction held 4 bases outside the gene matches.

The genes are TRBV7-6 and TRBJ2-1; the D gene is possibly TRBD1 (5 bases). CDR1 is SGHVS and CDR2 is FNYEAQ in the germline V gene. The CDR3 runs 15 residues. Trimming removed 6 bases at V and 0 bases at J, with 12 bases between. DNA for the CDR3: TGTGCCAGCAGTTCCCAGGGATCCTCCTACAATGAGCAGTTCTTC. It is translated as CASSSQGSSYNEQFF.

A remark on this clone: At the DNA level, this CDR3 is encoded by other sequences in the same sample as well. The chain couples TRBV5-6 to TRBJ2-3; no reliable D call. Trimming pared 0 bases from V and 4 bases from J, leaving 3 bases between. CDR1 and CDR2 from the germline V gene are SGHDT and YYEEEE. This CDR3 has 12 amino acids. The CDR3 coding sequence is TGTGCCAGCAGCTTGGTCGCAGATACGCAGTATTTT. Its translation is CASSLVADTQYF. The variable domain in full, completed from reference TRBV5-6 and TRBJ2-3, reads DAGVTQSPTHLIKTRGQQVTLRCSPKSGHDTVSWYQQALGQGPQFIFQYYEEEERQRGNFPDRFSGHQFPNYSSELNVNALLLGDSALYLCASSLVADTQYFGPGTRLTVL.

This clone was seen a handful of times. The chain has TRBV7-3 and TRBJ2-1, with 9 bases that match TRBD2. This CDR3 is 13 amino acids long. Germline CDR1 SGHTA, CDR2 FQGTGA. The J segment lost 5 bases and the V segment lost 9 bases, leaving 5 bases of the junction unmatched. CDR3 DNA: TGTGCCAGTAGCGGGAGTAGCAACAATGAGCAGTTCTTC. It translates to CASSGSSNNEQFF.

This clone was counted between two and nine times. The chain employs TRBV5-4 and TRBJ1-4; 8 nucleotides agree with TRBD1. Trimming at V came to 3 bases and at J to 8 bases, leaving 9 bases not matched to a gene. Germline lookup yields CDR1 SGHNT and CDR2 YYREEE (reference sequence). The CDR3 runs to 15 residues. The CDR3 is CASSSEPGGNEKLFF. CDR3 DNA: TGTGCCAGCAGCTCCGAGCCAGGGGGCAACGAAAAACTGTTTTTT.

This chain uses TRBV5-6 with TRBJ2-2; 7 nucleotides align to TRBD1. The CDR3 extends over 14 amino acids. CDR1 is SGHDT, CDR2 YYEEEE, per germline. The junction had 3 bases not matched to a gene; V was cut back by 0 bases and J by 7 bases. CDR3 coding DNA: TGTGCCAGCAGCTTGGGACAGGGTGACGGGGAGCTGTTTTTT. Its translation: CASSLGQGDGELFF.

This clone is a singleton in its sample. The CDR3 spells CASSPYRKATSVNEQFF. CDR3 nucleotides: TGTGCCAGCAGTCCTTACCGGAAGGCGACTAGCGTAAATGAGCAGTTCTTC. The V gene is TRBV27, the J gene TRBJ2-1; 8 bases line up with TRBD2. This CDR3 contains 17 residues. Trimming removed 5 bases from V and 7 bases from J; junction bases left unmatched: 16. Germline CDR1 reads MNHEY; CDR2 reads SMNVEV (reference sequence).

The chain recombines TRBV9 with TRBJ2-1, with 8 bases identical to TRBD2. CDR1 and CDR2 from the germline V gene are SGDLS and YYNGEE. CDR3 length: 15 amino acids. V lost 0 bases and J lost 9; bases outside the gene matches: 8. The CDR3 DNA is TGTGCCAGCAGCGTAGGAAGCGGGAGTGGCGGTGAGCAGTTCTTC. This gives the protein CASSVGSGSGGEQFF.

This rearrangement joins TRBV27 to TRBJ2-4; 13 positions agree with TRBD2. The germline CDR1 and CDR2 sequences are MNHEY and SMNVEV (reference sequence). The CDR3 runs 15 residues. V was clipped by 7 bases and J by 11 bases; unmatched bases: 11. The CDR3 reads CASTPAGLAGVVQYF. The CDR3 nucleotides are TGTGCCAGCACTCCCGCAGGACTAGCGGGAGTGGTTCAGTACTTC.

This clone has more than one count but fewer than ten. This chain uses TRBV9 with TRBJ1-6, with D perhaps matching TRBD1 (5 bases). The CDR3 sequence is 14 residues long. Germline CDR1 and CDR2: SGDLS and YYNGEE. V lost 0 bases to trimming and J lost 10 bases, with 11 bases between them. The CDR3 DNA follows: TGTGCCAGCAGCGTAGAAGGGGTAGGATCACCCCTCCACTTT. Protein: CASSVEGVGSPLHF.

The CDR3 loop is CASSLLAAAYNEQFF. The CDR3 DNA reads as TGCGCCAGCAGCCTTCTAGCGGCCGCCTACAATGAGCAGTTCTTC. The chain is built from TRBV5-1 and TRBJ2-1, with TRBD2 matching 7 bases. From germline, CDR1 is SGHRS and CDR2 YFSETQ. This CDR3 has 15 amino acids. The V gene end was trimmed by 4 bases and the J gene end by 2 bases; junction bases not matched to a gene: 6.

This chain's CDR3 is CASSPEEGALIYGYTF. CDR3 DNA sequence: TGTGCCAGCAGCCCCGAGGAGGGGGCATTAATTTATGGCTACACCTTC. This chain uses TRBV5-6 with TRBJ1-2; TRBD1 matches at 7 bases. The CDR3 length is 16 residues. From germline, CDR1 is SGHDT and CDR2 YYEEEE. The trim removed 4 bases at V and 5 bases at J, leaving 14 bases unmatched.

The chain joins TRBV5-4 to TRBJ1-5, with 10 nucleotides matching TRBD1. V shed 2 bases and J 3 bases; nucleotides not matched to a gene: 2. Germline CDR1 reads SGHNT; CDR2 reads YYREEE (reference sequence). The CDR3 has 15 residues. The CDR3 sequence is CASSLGTGVNQPQHF. The CDR3 DNA is TGTGCCAGCAGCTTAGGGACAGGGGTCAATCAGCCCCAGCATTTT.

The chain joins TRBV28 to TRBJ2-7; 7 nucleotides align to TRBD1. Unmatched junction bases numbered 5, after V lost 3 bases and J lost 0 bases. The CDR3 consists of 15 residues. Germline lookup yields CDR1 MDHEN and CDR2 SYDVKM. The CDR3 reads CASSLAGTDSYEQYF. The CDR3 DNA reads as TGTGCCAGCAGTTTGGCCGGGACAGACTCCTACGAGCAGTACTTC. The entire variable domain, with the rest obtained from reference TRBV28 and TRBJ2-7, is as follows: DVKVTQSSRYLVKRTGEKVFLECVQDMDHENMFWYRQDPGLGLRLIYFSYDVKMKEKGDIPEGYSVSREKKERFSLILESASTNQTSMYLCASSLAGTDSYEQYFGPGTRLTVT.

This clone was observed a few times. This rearrangement joins TRBV7-8 to TRBJ1-1; maybe TRBD1 (5 bases). Germline assignment: CDR1 SGHVS and CDR2 FQNEAQ. V lost 2 bases, J lost 7 bases, and 14 bases lay in between. The CDR3 loop spans 14 amino acids. The chain's CDR3 is CASSLRRGHGEAFF. CDR3 sequence (DNA): TGTGCCAGCAGCTTACGGCGAGGACATGGTGAAGCTTTCTTT.

The V gene is TRBV6-4, the J gene TRBJ2-3; 12 positions agree with TRBD2. Per the germline V gene, CDR1 is MRHNA and CDR2 is SNTAGT. The CDR3 is made up of 14 amino acids. The V and J ends lost 3 bases and 5 bases, in that order; junction bases with no gene match: 0. The CDR3 coding sequence is TGTGCCAGCAGTGAGGGACTAGCGGGAGATACGCAGTATTTT. This codes for CASSEGLAGDTQYF.

The chain recombines TRBV5-6 with TRBJ2-7, with D hard to call. Germline assignment: CDR1 SGHDT and CDR2 YYEEEE. The germline V and J ends were trimmed by 4 bases and 7 bases, with 12 bases remaining between them. The CDR3 contains 12 residues. The CDR3 region has the DNA TGTGCCAGCAGCCTACCCTACGAGGAGCAGTACTTC. This encodes CASSLPYEEQYF. Together with reference TRBV5-6 and TRBJ2-7, the CDR3 gives the full variable domain: DAGVTQSPTHLIKTRGQQVTLRCSPKSGHDTVSWYQQALGQGPQFIFQYYEEEERQRGNFPDRFSGHQFPNYSSELNVNALLLGDSALYLCASSLPYEEQYFGPGTRLTVT.

The rearrangement joins TRBV29-1 to TRBJ2-7; D is unresolved. Looked up from germline, CDR1 is SQVTM and CDR2 is ANQGSEA. This CDR3 region has 12 residues. The V end lost 4 bases, the J end lost 3 bases, and 10 bases lay between the germline ends. For the CDR3, the DNA is TGCAGCGTTGGGCGTGACAACTACGAGCAGTACTTC. Its translation: CSVGRDNYEQYF.

The sample holds a few counts of this clone. This rearrangement joins TRBV5-1 to TRBJ2-4; possibly TRBD2 for D (6 bases). The CDR3 is made up of 14 amino acids. V lost 0 bases to trimming and J lost 9 bases, with 13 bases between them. The germline V gene has CDR1 SGHRS and CDR2 YFSETQ. CDR3: CASSLELARGIQYF. CDR3 in DNA: TGCGCCAGCAGCTTGGAGCTAGCGCGAGGCATTCAGTACTTC. Full variable domain (rest looked up from reference TRBV5-1 and TRBJ2-4): KAGVTQTPRYLIKTRGQQVTLSCSPISGHRSVSWYQQTPGQGLQFLFEYFSETQRNKGNFPGRFSGRQFSNSRSEMNVSTLELGDSALYLCASSLELARGIQYFGAGTRLSVL.